These T cell receptor beta chains were read from a single sample in a study of metastatic and nonmetastatic thyroid tumors. TCRdb used MiXCR to call clones anew from the PCR reads. The sample shows about 42,000 clones, 12% of them seen only once. Sequencing used blood. The origin of the receptors is a male donor with papillary thyroid cancer or a benign thyroid nodule (not recorded which). Some clones in this sample may be carry-over from other donors' samples. Both conserved end residues are part of each CDR3. The D gene is left open where the match is weak. Clone size is shown for a subset of rows, as once, few, many or a class of expanded clone.

CDR3aa | CDR3nt | v_gene | d_gene | j_gene | abundance
CASSPLPGNTGELFF | TGTGCCAGCAGCCCACTACCGGGCAACACCGGGGAGCTGTTTTTT | TRBV7-6 | - | TRBJ2-2 | many
CASSPNRDFASQPKHF | TGTGCCAGCAGTCCGAACAGGGATTTTGCGAGTCAGCCTAAGCATTTT | TRBV27 | - | TRBJ1-5 | -
CASSALVNPRPEYEQFF | TGTGCCAGCAGCGCGTTGGTTAACCCCCGACCGGAGTATGAGCAGTTCTTC | TRBV9 | - | TRBJ2-1 | many
CASNSPVGDEQFF | TGCGCCAGCAACTCCCCGGTGGGTGATGAGCAGTTCTTC | TRBV5-1 | - | TRBJ2-1 | many
CASSQEGGYYNEQFF | TGCGCCAGCAGCCAAGAGGGCGGTTACTACAATGAGCAGTTCTTC | TRBV4-1 | - | TRBJ2-1 | few
CASSEGYGVGPEAFF | TGTGCCAGCAGTGAAGGATACGGGGTAGGCCCTGAAGCTTTCTTC | TRBV6-1 | - | TRBJ1-1 | many
CASALDLGNEQFF | TGTGCTAGTGCCTTAGACTTAGGCAATGAGCAGTTCTTC | TRBV12-5 | - | TRBJ2-1 | many
CASSLGITHNEQFF | TGTGCCAGCAGTTTAGGTATCACCCACAATGAGCAGTTCTTC | TRBV12-3/TRBV12-4 | - | TRBJ2-1 | -
CATSGGVGTGYNEQFF | TGTGCCACCAGTGGCGGGGTCGGGACAGGGTACAATGAGCAGTTCTTC | TRBV24-1 | TRBD1 | TRBJ2-1 | many
CASRLAGGDEQYF | TGTGCCAGCAGGTTAGCGGGAGGGGACGAGCAGTACTTC | TRBV28 | TRBD2 | TRBJ2-7 | medium-sized
CASSQRREHRSYEQYF | TGTGCCAGCTCACAACGGAGGGAGCATAGGTCCTACGAGCAGTACTTC | TRBV18 | - | TRBJ2-7 | -
CASSRGSYEQYF | TGTGCCAGTAGTCGGGGCTCCTACGAGCAGTACTTC | TRBV19 | - | TRBJ2-7 | many
CATSTINYGYTF | TGTGCCACCTCGACTATAAACTATGGCTACACCTTC | TRBV6-2/TRBV6-3 | - | TRBJ1-2 | many
CASNHRDRGPEQYF | TGTGCCAGCAATCACCGGGACAGGGGGCCCGAGCAGTACTTC | TRBV28 | TRBD1 | TRBJ2-7 | medium-sized
CSADRLGEQYF | TGCAGTGCTGATCGCCTTGGGGAGCAGTACTTC | TRBV20-1 | - | TRBJ2-7 | many
CASSTRDRSHEQYF | TGTGCCAGCAGCACCCGGGACAGGTCACACGAGCAGTACTTC | TRBV6-1 | TRBD1 | TRBJ2-7 | medium-sized
CASSLAEGTAAFF | TGTGCCAGCAGCTTAGCTGAGGGGACAGCGGCTTTCTTT | TRBV7-8 | TRBD1 | TRBJ1-1 | many
CASSLDLETQYF | TGTGCCAGCAGCTTAGATTTGGAGACCCAGTACTTC | TRBV11-2 | - | TRBJ2-5 | many
CASSQDYSNQPQHF | TGTGCCAGCAGCCAGGATTATAGCAATCAGCCCCAGCATTTT | TRBV7-2 | - | TRBJ1-5 | many
CASSLSSGRAQEQYF | TGTGCCAGCAGCTTATCTAGCGGGAGGGCCCAGGAGCAGTACTTC | TRBV11-2 | TRBD2 | TRBJ2-7 | many
CASSPEGRVFVSYNEQFF | TGTGCCAGTAGTCCCGAAGGGAGGGTCTTCGTTTCCTACAATGAGCAGTTCTTC | TRBV19 | TRBD2 | TRBJ2-1 | many
CASSSPGTLTDTQSF | TGTGCCAGTAGTTCTCCCGGGACTCTCACAGATACGCAGTCTTTT | TRBV19 | - | TRBJ2-3 | -
CASSSARGWTEAFF | TGTGCCAGCAGCTCCGCCCGGGGTTGGACTGAAGCTTTCTTT | TRBV7-8 | - | TRBJ1-1 | many
CASSPPGVQPQHF | TGTGCCAGCAGTCCACCAGGGGTTCAGCCCCAGCATTTT | TRBV6-1 | - | TRBJ1-5 | many
CASSYKENTEAFF | TGTGCCAGCAGCTACAAGGAGAACACTGAAGCTTTCTTT | TRBV6-2/TRBV6-3 | - | TRBJ1-1 | medium-sized
CASSQATGLLAGGREQYF | TGCGCCAGCAGCCAAGCGACGGGGTTACTAGCGGGAGGGCGGGAGCAGTACTTC | TRBV4-3 | TRBD2 | TRBJ2-7 | many
CASSFGTGRDYTF | TGCGCCAGCAGCTTCGGGACAGGGAGAGACTACACCTTC | TRBV5-1 | TRBD1 | TRBJ1-2 | -
CSARLTSGRSEQYF | TGCAGTGCTAGGCTGACTAGCGGGAGGTCCGAGCAGTACTTC | TRBV20-1 | TRBD2 | TRBJ2-7 | many
CASRGSTGELFF | TGCGCCAGCAGGGGAAGTACCGGGGAGCTGTTTTTT | TRBV10-1 | - | TRBJ2-2 | many
CATSSRQGEGYEQFF | TGTGCCACCAGCTCAAGACAGGGGGAGGGTTATGAGCAGTTCTTC | TRBV15 | TRBD1 | TRBJ2-1 | many
CSASSGLARDEQFF | TGCAGTGCTAGCTCCGGACTAGCGCGAGATGAGCAGTTCTTC | TRBV20-1 | TRBD2 | TRBJ2-1 | many
CASSLISGNQPQHF | TGTGCCAGCAGCTTGATCAGCGGCAATCAGCCCCAGCATTTT | TRBV5-6 | - | TRBJ1-5 | many
CASSRTTGGNAYEQYF | TGTGCCAGCAGCCGCACCACAGGGGGTAATGCCTACGAGCAGTACTTC | TRBV5-5 | TRBD1 | TRBJ2-7 | many